The 25 T cell receptor beta chains given below trace back to one sample, sequenced in a study of cytomegalovirus exposure and HLA in healthy donors. A multiplex PCR was run with 60 Vbeta primers and 13 Jbeta primers. The protocol was immunoSEQ multiplex PCR, while the TCRdb copy is restricted to in-frame clones and leaves out a portion. The table counts 50,000 to 70,000 clones; about 3.5% lies in the top ten. The specimen was PBMCs. The source is a woman aged 18-29 years in good health and CMV-seronegative.

The genes are TRBV5-1 and TRBJ2-1, with 8 nucleotides matching TRBD2. Germline values: CDR1 SGHRS, CDR2 YFSETQ. This CDR3 contains 16 residues. Trimming removed 0 bases from V and 6 bases from J; junction bases left unmatched: 8. The CDR3 region is CASSLVLGLGGNEQFF. The DNA of the CDR3 is TGCGCCAGCAGCTTGGTGTTGGGACTAGGGGGCAATGAGCAGTTCTTC.

J is TRBJ1-3 and V is TRBV25-1, with D possibly matching TRBD1 (6 bases). The CDR3 is made up of 15 amino acids. Trimming left V 2 bases short and J 0 bases short, with 8 bases between. The germline CDR1 and CDR2 sequences are MGHDK and SYGVNS. CDR3 sequence (DNA): TGTGCCAGCAGTGAAACAGGGAACTCTGGAAACACCATATATTTT. It encodes CASSETGNSGNTIYF.

The gene calls are TRBV4-2 and TRBJ2-7; D is possibly TRBD1 (7 bases). The CDR3 runs to 15 residues. Per the germline V gene, CDR1 is LGHNA and CDR2 is YNFKEQ. V lost 2 bases, J lost 6 bases, and 17 bases lay in between. The CDR3 sequence: CASSQMTGQAGEQYF. CDR3 coding DNA: TGTGCCAGCAGCCAAATGACAGGGCAAGCGGGCGAGCAGTACTTC.

V is TRBV29-1 and J is TRBJ1-1; D remains ambiguous. The CDR3 is made up of 14 amino acids. CDR1 SQVTM and CDR2 ANQGSEA come from the germline V gene. Trimming took 4 bases from V and 6 from J, leaving 18 bases between them. CDR3 in DNA: TGCAGCGTTGGATCAGTCCAGGTCGGGGCTGAAGCTTTCTTT. Translating gives CSVGSVQVGAEAFF.

V usage is TRBV6-5 and J usage is TRBJ2-2, with 8 bases identical to TRBD2. The CDR3 contains 16 residues. The V gene end was trimmed by 2 bases and the J gene end by 2 bases; junction bases not matched to a gene: 4. Germline CDR1 reads MNHEY; CDR2 reads SVGAGI. The CDR3 sequence: CASSYPAGGNTGELFF. CDR3 bases: TGTGCCAGCAGTTACCCGGCGGGGGGCAACACCGGGGAGCTGTTTTTT.

The chain has TRBV5-1 and TRBJ2-5; the D gene is possibly TRBD2 (6 bases). V was shortened by 4 bases and J by 5 bases, with 21 bases between the two germline ends. Per the germline V gene, CDR1 is SGHRS and CDR2 is YFSETQ. The CDR3 is 16 residues long. DNA of the CDR3: TGCGCCAGCAGCCTGTCCGGGAGCGGCGCGGCGGAGACCCAGTACTTC. This encodes CASSLSGSGAAETQYF.

V and J are TRBV9 and TRBJ2-3; 9 positions match TRBD2. Unmatched junction bases numbered 1, after V lost 2 bases and J lost 0 bases. Germline V CDR1 and CDR2: SGDLS, YYNGEE. This CDR3 is 15 amino acids long. CDR3 DNA sequence: TGTGCCAGCAGCGTGAGCGGGGGGAGCACAGATACGCAGTATTTT. Translated: CASSVSGGSTDTQYF.

The V and J genes are TRBV5-5 and TRBJ1-1; TRBD1 might be the D (5 bases). Trimming shortened V by 2 bases and J by 3 bases, and 14 bases separated the two germline ends. This CDR3 is built from 15 residues. Germline CDR1 is SGHKS and CDR2 is YYEKEE (reference sequence). DNA for the CDR3: TGTGCCAGCAGCTTTGCGCGGGGACGGTACACTGAAGCTTTCTTT. Translation: CASSFARGRYTEAFF.

The genes are TRBV10-3 and TRBJ2-3; D possibly corresponds to TRBD1 (5 bases). Germline V lookup: CDR1 ENHRY, CDR2 SYGVKD. CDR3 length: 15 amino acids. Trimming took off 2 bases at V and 0 bases at J, with 9 bases between the two ends. The CDR3 protein is CAISETGASTDTQYF. CDR3 bases: TGTGCCATCAGTGAGACAGGAGCTAGCACAGATACGCAGTATTTT.

The chain recombines TRBV9 with TRBJ2-7; TRBD1 agrees at 8 bases. The V and J ends lost 0 bases and 5 bases, in that order; junction bases with no gene match: 7. The CDR3 is 15 residues long. Germline V lookup: CDR1 SGDLS, CDR2 YYNGEE. CDR3 region: CASSVEPDRDHEQYF. CDR3 DNA sequence: TGTGCCAGCAGCGTAGAACCGGACAGGGACCACGAGCAGTACTTC.

The chain links TRBV5-1 to TRBJ1-3, with D uncertain. In germline, CDR1 is SGHRS, CDR2 YFSETQ. This CDR3 comprises 14 residues. The V end was cut by 4 bases, the J end by 4 bases, with 12 bases between. Here the CDR3 DNA reads TGCGCCAGCAGCGAGGGAGGAGGCGGAAACACCATATATTTT. Translated, it gives CASSEGGGGNTIYF.

This chain's CDR3 is CASSPSGAASYGYTF. In nucleotides, the CDR3 is TGCGCCAGCAGCCCATCAGGGGCCGCGTCCTATGGCTACACCTTC. The chain is built from TRBV4-1 and TRBJ1-2, with D maybe TRBD1 (6 bases). The germline V gene has CDR1 MGHRA and CDR2 YSYEKL. The CDR3 spans 15 residues. The V end was cut by 4 bases, the J end by 4 bases, with 16 bases between.

About this clone: The CDR3 ends on some other residue instead of the conserved phenylalanine or tryptophan, so this is likely a read error. No DNA is shown, since the ends of the CDR3 on it are uncertain; the CDR3 is the one TCRdb lists. The chain employs TRBV28 and TRBJ2-7; TRBD2, the table's D call, was not compared with the DNA. The CDR3 is 13 residues long, counting both termini. CDR1 and CDR2 (germline): MDHEN, SYDVKM. The CDR3 is CASSLSNPGWVAL.

The chain recombines TRBV6-5 with TRBJ1-2; 10 bases are a match to TRBD1. The CDR3 is 13 residues long. Looked up from germline, CDR1 is MNHEY and CDR2 is SVGAGI. The J segment lost 5 bases and the V segment lost 8 bases, leaving 5 bases of the junction unmatched. CDR3 coding DNA: TGTGCCAGCCGGGACAGGGGAGGGTATGGCTACACCTTC. Residues: CASRDRGGYGYTF.

The CDR3 is CASSEEGTIMNEQFF. The CDR3 DNA reads as TGTGCCAGCAGTGAAGAGGGGACTATAATGAATGAGCAGTTCTTC. The chain links TRBV6-1 to TRBJ2-1, with 7 nucleotides matching TRBD2. Germline CDR1 MNHNS, CDR2 SASEGT. V shed 1 base and J 7 bases; nucleotides not matched to a gene: 7. The CDR3 spans 15 residues.

The rearrangement links TRBV4-1 to TRBJ1-1; 11 positions match TRBD1. The germline gives CDR1 MGHRA, CDR2 YSYEKL. Losses at the gene ends were 3 bases for V and 3 bases for J; bases not matched to a gene: 12. The CDR3 sequence is 18 residues long. In DNA form, the CDR3 reads TGCGCCAGCAGCCATAGGACAGGGGGCGCCGCGTGGGACACTGAAGCTTTCTTT. It encodes CASSHRTGGAAWDTEAFF.

This sequence joins TRBV18 and TRBJ1-5, with D perhaps TRBD1 (6 bases). The CDR3 covers 17 residues. Deletions cut 2 bases from V and 4 bases from J, with 18 bases between. CDR1 KGHSH and CDR2 LQKENI come from the germline V gene. CDR3 in amino acids: CASSPKDRGGENQPQHF. CDR3 bases: TGTGCCAGCTCACCAAAAGACCGAGGGGGGGAGAATCAGCCCCAGCATTTT.

The chain has TRBV5-1 and TRBJ2-7; 8 nucleotides align to TRBD2. V shed 4 bases and J 7 bases; nucleotides not matched to a gene: 19. Germline V gene data show CDR1 as SGHRS and CDR2 as YFSETQ. This CDR3 is built from 17 residues. CDR3 sequence reads: CASSPRGREGRTGEQYF. For the CDR3, the DNA is TGCGCCAGCAGCCCGCGTGGACGGGAGGGCCGAACTGGGGAGCAGTACTTC.

The V gene is TRBV7-3, the J gene TRBJ1-2; 7 bases are shared with TRBD1. CDR1 is SGHTA, CDR2 FQGTGA, per germline. Losses at the gene ends were 5 bases for V and 4 bases for J; bases not matched to a gene: 10. The CDR3 consists of 15 residues. The CDR3, as DNA: TGTGCCAGCAGCCAAACCCCGGGACAGCCCTATGGCTACACCTTC. It yields the protein CASSQTPGQPYGYTF.

The chain links TRBV30 to TRBJ1-2; D is unresolved. The germline V gene has CDR1 GTSNPN and CDR2 SVGIG (reference sequence). CDR3 length: 12 residues. The ends were cut back, 3 bases at V and 4 bases at J, with 9 bases in the middle. Written as DNA, the CDR3 is TGTGCCTGGAGGCCTACGGGCTATGGCTACACCTTC. It encodes CAWRPTGYGYTF.

The chain joins TRBV5-4 to TRBJ1-1, with D possibly matching TRBD1 (5 bases). Germline lookup yields CDR1 SGHNT and CDR2 YYREEE (reference sequence). The V end lost 0 bases, the J end lost 8 bases, and 8 bases lay between the germline ends. This CDR3 spans 12 amino acids. CDR3 loop: CASSLERGEAFF. The DNA of the CDR3 is TGTGCCAGCAGCTTGGAAAGGGGAGAAGCTTTCTTT.

The chain joins TRBV29-1 to TRBJ2-3; D not resolved. CDR1 is SQVTM, CDR2 ANQGSEA, per germline. With 3 bases removed from V and 1 base from J, the gap between germline ends came to 5 bases. The CDR3 contains 12 residues. The CDR3 bases are TGCAGCGTTGAGGCGGGCACAGATACGCAGTATTTT. Residues: CSVEAGTDTQYF.

V usage is TRBV18 and J usage is TRBJ1-1, with 9 bases matching TRBD1. The CDR3 runs to 13 residues. Germline V gives CDR1 KGHSH, CDR2 LQKENI. V gave up 5 bases and J gave up 3 bases; unmatched junction bases: 1. CDR3 DNA sequence: TGTGCCAGCTCAACAGGGGGCTACACTGAAGCTTTCTTT. Its protein is CASSTGGYTEAFF.

The chain joins TRBV28 to TRBJ2-7; 7 nucleotides agree with TRBD2. The CDR3 consists of 14 residues. The V gene end was trimmed by 3 bases and the J gene end by 6 bases; junction bases not matched to a gene: 8. Germline CDR1 is MDHEN and CDR2 is SYDVKM. In DNA, the CDR3 is TGTGCCAGCAGTTTCTGGGCGGGAGTAGCCGAGCAGTACTTC. Translation: CASSFWAGVAEQYF.

The chain has TRBV20-1 and TRBJ1-1, with D unresolved. This CDR3 is built from 11 residues. Germline assignment: CDR1 DFQATT and CDR2 SNEGSKA (reference sequence). The CDR3 sequence: CNAYRNTEAFF. In DNA form, the CDR3 reads TGCAATGCGTACAGGAACACTGAAGCTTTCTTT.